This T cell receptor beta chain appears in the sequencing data of a study of control samples from healthy donors and cancer patients (dated by TCRdb to 2018 to 2021). As for this clone: Its cognate antigen has yet to be identified. Nothing much larger sits one base from this clone, and base qualities are not available.

Libraries came from the immunoSEQ multiplex PCR assay. TCRdb holds this immuneACCESS table with in-frame rearrangements only. Some clones are missing; in checked studies, unresolved V genes explain under half, and the rest has no known cause. The sample table records about 130,000 clones; about 93% of these occur just once. The ten largest clones add up to roughly 2.7% of the sample. V and J are truncated by 1 base and 4 bases respectively, leaving an intervening sequence of 5 bases. CDR1 is given as SGHDT and CDR2 as YYEEEE, both from the germline V gene. The CDR3 numbers 12 residues from cysteine through phenylalanine. Only the CDR3 DNA stays, 36 bases, in frame from base 1.

The rearranged chain carries TRBV5-6 and TRBJ2-5; the D segment cannot be called with confidence. The sequence came from a man aged 18 to 30 in good health. The sample comprised blood. In nucleotide form, the sequence is TGTGCCAGCAGCTTGTTCAGAGAGACCCAGTACTTC. Protein translation: CASSLFRETQYF.